This T cell receptor (beta chain) was retrieved from a study of naive and memory T cell subsets. Study-wide findings and caveats: Higher TCR numbers at tuberculin sites reflect T cell infiltration, per interpretation.

Treatment reported: skin biopsy from PPD injection site in Mantoux-positive individual. A UMI-containing oligonucleotide was joined by 3' ligation to the TCR cDNA template. Skin biopsies came from PPD injection sites in Mantoux-positive individuals. Ligated cDNA underwent four rounds of PCR with nested alpha and beta constant region primers and SP2. Reverse transcription of blood and skin TCR RNA was primed at alpha and beta constant regions. TCRdb redid the calling of the UMI-ligation and nested PCR reads with MiXCR, one entry per CDR3 protein. This table holds around 30,000 distinct CDR3 sequences, roughly 6.6% found once. CDR3 length: 13 amino acids. With 5 bases removed from V and 3 bases from J, the gap between germline ends came to 13 bases. The V gene's germline CDR1 is DFQATT and CDR2 SNEGSKA (reference sequence). As concerns this clonotype: The antigen is undetermined.

Here the sequenced sample was skin, taken from a tuberculin skin test site. The TCR comes from an adult in good health. The J gene is TRBJ1-1, the V gene TRBV20-1; D might be TRBD1 (6 bases). This CDR3 reads CSAPQGLDTEAFF. The DNA of the CDR3 is TGCAGTGCTCCTCAGGGGCTTGACACTGAAGCTTTCTTT.